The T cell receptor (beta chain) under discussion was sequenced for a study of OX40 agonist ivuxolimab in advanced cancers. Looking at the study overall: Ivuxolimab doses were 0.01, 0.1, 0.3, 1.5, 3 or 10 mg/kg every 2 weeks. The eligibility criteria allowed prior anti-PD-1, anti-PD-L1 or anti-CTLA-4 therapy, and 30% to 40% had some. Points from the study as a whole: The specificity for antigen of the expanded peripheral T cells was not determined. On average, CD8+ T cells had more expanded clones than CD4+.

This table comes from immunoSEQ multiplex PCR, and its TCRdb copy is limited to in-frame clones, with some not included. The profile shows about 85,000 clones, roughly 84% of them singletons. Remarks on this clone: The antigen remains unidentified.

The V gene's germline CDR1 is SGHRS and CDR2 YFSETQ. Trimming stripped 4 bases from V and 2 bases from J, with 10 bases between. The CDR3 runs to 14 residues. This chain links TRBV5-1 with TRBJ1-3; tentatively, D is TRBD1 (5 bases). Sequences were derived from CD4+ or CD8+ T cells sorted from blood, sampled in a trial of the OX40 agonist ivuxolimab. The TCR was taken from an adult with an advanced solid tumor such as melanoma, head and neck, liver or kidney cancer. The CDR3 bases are TGCGCCAGCAGCCTTGGACATGCTGGAAACACCATATATTTT. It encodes CASSLGHAGNTIYF.